This entry lists 5 T cell receptor beta chains sequenced from one sample in a study of regulatory T cells in long-lasting Graves disease. Arm-PCR of CDR3 regions and iRepertoire HTBI primers were the basis on which TCR beta libraries were built. A single record per CDR3 protein comes from TCRdb applying MiXCR to the multiplex PCR reads. The table has 200,000 to 250,000 distinct CDR3 sequences, about 19% seen once. The time point denotes: newly diagnosed GD, antithyroid drugs for less than 3 months. The TCR library was made from RNA that had been extracted from PBMCs in TRIzol. The source was peripheral blood mononuclear cells (PBMCs), collected at new diagnosis, from a patient treated with antithyroid drugs. The receptors stem from a female donor with Graves disease.

The V gene is TRBV7-2, the J gene TRBJ2-3, with 10 nucleotides matching TRBD2. The CDR3 spans 16 residues. Per germline, CDR1 SGHTA and CDR2 FQGNSA. V dropped 4 bases and J dropped 2; count of bases not matched to a gene: 6. The CDR3, as DNA: TGTGCCAGCAGCTATGTAGCGGGGGGTTTCACAGATACGCAGTATTTT. The encoded protein is CASSYVAGGFTDTQYF.

This sequence joins TRBV7-9 and TRBJ2-7, with 9 bases aligning to TRBD1. The V segment lost 5 bases and the J segment 4 bases; nucleotides outside the gene matches: 12. The germline V gene has CDR1 SEHNR and CDR2 FQNEAQ (reference sequence). This CDR3 is built from 16 residues. CDR3 coding DNA: TGTGCCAGCAGCGAAGAAACCCCGGGACAGGGATACGAGCAGTACTTC. As protein: CASSEETPGQGYEQYF.

This clonotype was counted ten times or more. The chain has TRBV20-1 and TRBJ1-1, with unresolved D. The CDR3 length is 13 residues. The germline gives CDR1 DFQATT, CDR2 SNEGSKA (reference sequence). Trimming shortened V by 6 bases and J by 3 bases, and 14 bases separated the two germline ends. CDR3 residues: CSARSPRDTEAFF. CDR3 DNA sequence: TGCAGTGCCCGGAGTCCGCGAGACACTGAAGCTTTCTTT.

This chain uses TRBV2 with TRBJ2-3; unclear D gene. CDR3 length equals 15 residues. Trimming cost V 3 bases and J 2 bases, with 12 bases left between them. Germline loops: CDR1 SNHLY, CDR2 FYNNEI. CDR3 in amino acids: CASSDSVRSTDTQYF. The CDR3 nucleotides are TGTGCCAGCAGTGACAGTGTGCGTTCCACAGATACGCAGTATTTT. Combining the CDR3 with reference TRBV2 and TRBJ2-3 gives the whole variable domain EPEVTQTPSHQVTQMGQEVILRCVPISNHLYFYWYRQILGQKVEFLVSFYNNEISEKSEIFDDQFSVERPDGSNFTLKIRSTKLEDSAMYFCASSDSVRSTDTQYFGPGTRLTVL.

In its sample, this clonotype was seen a few times. This chain uses TRBV7-9 with TRBJ2-1, with 7 bases matching TRBD2. Germline V gene lookup returns CDR1 SEHNR and CDR2 FQNEAQ (reference sequence). There are 16 residues in the CDR3. V lost 5 bases and J lost 0; bases outside the gene matches: 7. Here the CDR3 reads CASSTSSGLSYNEQFF. The CDR3 nucleotides read TGTGCCAGCAGCACCTCTAGCGGACTCTCCTACAATGAGCAGTTCTTC. Using reference TRBV7-9 and TRBJ2-1 for the parts outside the CDR3, the full variable domain is DTGVSQNPRHKITKRGQNVTFRCDPISEHNRLYWYRQTLGQGPEFLTYFQNEAQLEKSRLLSDRFSAERPKGSFSTLEIQRTEQGDSAMYLCASSTSSGLSYNEQFFGPGTRLTVL.